This is a list of T cell receptor beta chains from one sample in a study of T-cell memory formation after mild COVID-19. TCRdb reprocessed the 5' RACE reads with MiXCR, giving one entry per CDR3 protein. The data hold about 610,000 distinct CDR3 sequences, with approximately 15% observed a single time. Sequencing was done on a sample of PBMCs or a T cell subset sorted from them (not recorded which). Receptor source: an adult woman who had mild COVID-19 (a few samples of this study predate the infection). Cell type and time point are not known. Each CDR3 is given with its conserved first and last residue. Each record gives: V gene, CDR3 protein.

TRBV15 | CATSRPGSGEQFF
TRBV29-1 | CSVVTANTEAFF
TRBV6-5 | CASSYYRGTDTQYF
TRBV19 | CASMRLAGEQYF
TRBV12-3/TRBV12-4 | CASSNSWREGGETQYF
TRBV6-5 | CASSRTGRTYEQYF
TRBV2 | CASSEEVGHGYTF
TRBV14 | CASSIRGASYEQYF
TRBV6-5 | CASSSQVALNTEAFF
TRBV12-3/TRBV12-4 | CASSWSIVEQYF
TRBV20-1 | CSAKPGTEQFF
TRBV4-1 | CASSRGGTTSYNEQYF
TRBV5-1 | CASSVNRKMNTEAFF
TRBV5-5 | CASTPRQEYNEQFF
TRBV20-1 | CSARYGSLGEQYF
TRBV18 | CASGSRSSYEQYF
TRBV5-1 | CASSFREGGGEAFF
TRBV2 | CATRAGHSYEQYF
TRBV3-1 | CASSLFPGTTPSYEQYF
TRBV4-1 | CASSQTSGGRYEQYF
TRBV7-3 | CATTIGGGADTQYF
TRBV5-6 | CASSQGTGGADGYTF
TRBV7-9 | CASSPRARGDSPLHF
TRBV7-9 | CASSQDAGRHEQYF
TRBV29-1 | CSVRRAQETQYF
TRBV5-6 | CASSSPGQLQETQYF
TRBV6-6 | CASAPLGTEAFF
TRBV14 | CASSQVRGYNEQFF
TRBV7-6 | CASSVTSGGINTGELFF
TRBV19 | CASGDGSYEQYF
TRBV3-1 | CASSPSGRFGNEQFF
TRBV7-2 | CASSWRLGANTEAFF
TRBV7-2 | CASSLGGSGSGNEQFF
TRBV4-2 | CASSLLGLAATDTQYF
TRBV24-1 | CATSDLRQYNEQFF
TRBV19 | CASSMVRYGYTF
TRBV7-9 | CASSRRTVGSGANVLTF
TRBV5-1 | CASSLRPDNPGYTF
TRBV20-1 | CSARGTDTQYF
TRBV12-3/TRBV12-4 | CASSSVPGTSGGLSTDTQYF
TRBV7-6 | CASSDRDTEAFF
TRBV6-5 | CASSSQLGNSPLHF
TRBV14 | CASCDWGGSHEQFF
TRBV18 | CASSATGAQGYTF
TRBV20-1 | CSASLSGGLPYEQYF
TRBV6-5 | CASSTTSGTGGRGEQYF
TRBV19 | CASSSTRGEKLFF
TRBV7-2 | CASSPRRSAKNIQYF
TRBV12-3/TRBV12-4 | CASSLGTSVLTDTQYF
TRBV7-9 | CASSFRAGTGYNEQFF
TRBV6-5 | CASSYDRLAAAVGLGEQYF
TRBV3-1 | CASSATGTGANVLTF
TRBV10-3 | CAIKGGTNTGELFF
TRBV24-1 | CATSDFATGFAGEQFF
TRBV18 | CASSPSGRQNTEAFF
TRBV5-1 | CASSLAAGQGRNEQFF
TRBV4-1 | CASSQVVSGELFF
TRBV27 | CASSWTGPNEQFF
TRBV5-5 | CASSLIATGHTSYEQYF